The TCR beta chain under discussion was sequenced for a study of early T cells in non-severe SARS-CoV-2 infection (dated by TCRdb to about 2021). Regarding the complete study: Bulk RNA from unsorted whole blood was used for TCR sequencing, so alpha and beta chains could not be paired. Paper-wide results and their limitations: VDJdb matching was skewed toward anti-spike CD8 responses and likely underestimated virus-specific expansions by missing private and CD4 specificities.

The table lists this clonotype with many counts. Its binding antigen is unknown. Per-base qualities were not stored, and no clone one base away is much larger. Trimming leaves V shorter by 3 bases and J shorter by 3 bases, with the junction holding 5 bases beyond the gene matches. Via the germline V gene (reference sequence), CDR1 is DFQATT and CDR2 SNEGSKA. There are 14 amino acids in the CDR3, from cysteine to phenylalanine inclusive. Only the CDR3 DNA stays, 42 bases, in frame from base 1. Set within a cohort of healthcare workers in London, UK, this nested case-control study involved weekly PCR testing of nasopharyngeal swabs along with blood sampling. Healthcare workers were recruited between 23 and 31 March 2020, during the week of the UK lockdown, and were followed weekly for up to roughly 15 weeks. Libraries were constructed by 5' RACE. TCRdb records NextSeq 500 as the sequencer. The TCR library protocol attached unique molecular identifiers to individual cDNA molecules to correct for sequencing error and PCR bias. Both TCR alpha and beta chains were sequenced, and tight co-correlation was observed between alpha and beta sequence abundances in each sample. In the original analysis: V gene, J gene and CDR3 annotation of TCR sequences was performed with Decombinator V4. Expanded TCRs were defined as changing significantly between any two time points under a Poisson model with p below 0.0001. TCR abundances were normalised to the total number of TCRs sequenced in each sample and reported as counts per million. MAIT TCRs were defined by TRAV1-2 paired with TRAJ12, TRAJ20 or TRAJ33, and iNKT TCRs by TRAV10 paired with TRAJ18. VDJdb, accessed 1 November 2021, was searched for CMV, EBV and SARS-CoV-2 annotated TCRs, excluding TCRs annotated for multiple antigens. TCRdb applied fastp at Q25 and MiXCR to the public reads, then kept only in-frame beta chains. Each entry merges the rows of one CDR3 protein and shows their most common DNA and genes. These V and J calls rely on TCRdb rather than the paper's analysis. The sample table shows nearly 55,000 distinct CDR3 sequences, and about 7.7% are seen once. The ten largest clonotypes hold 10% to 13% of the sample.

This receptor was obtained from an adult who was a healthcare worker with PCR-confirmed SARS-CoV-2 infection or an uninfected control (not recorded which). The sequence is built from TRBV20-1 and TRBJ2-3, with TRBD1 matching 8 junction bases. The sample consisted of whole blood, taken at baseline. The base sequence is TGCAGTGCTAGGGACAGGGAGCGGACAGATACGCAGTATTTT. It translates to CSARDRERTDTQYF.